This T cell receptor beta chain was retrieved from a study of T cells after yellow fever vaccination. By 5'RACE template switching, TCR cDNA was produced, with a universal primer site and UMIs added in the process. TCRdb reanalysed the 5' RACE reads using MiXCR and keeps one entry per CDR3 protein. The data contain some 600,000 distinct CDR3 sequences, roughly a sixth of them singletons. This CDR3 region has 16 residues. Germline CDR1 and CDR2: MNHEY and SVGAGI. V lost 0 bases to trimming and J lost 4 bases; unmatched junction nucleotides: 7. The V and J genes are TRBV6-5 and TRBJ2-5, with 8 bases identical to TRBD1. The sample here was PBMCs, taken less than 6 days after the first yellow fever vaccination. This sequence originates from a young man who received the YFV17D yellow fever vaccine. This chain's CDR3 is CASSYSGRGLGETQYF. CDR3 sequence (DNA): TGTGCCAGCAGTTACTCGGGCAGGGGGCTAGGAGAGACCCAGTACTTC.